A single sample gave rise to the 29 T cell receptor beta chains below, sequenced in a study of immune evolution from preneoplasia to lung adenocarcinoma. Produced via immunoSEQ multiplex PCR; TCRdb's table is partial and in-frame only. The sample consists of 9,000 to 13,000 clones, around 86% of them appearing once. The sequenced material came from FFPE invasive lung adenocarcinoma tissue. These receptor sequences come from a person aged 70 to 85 with invasive lung adenocarcinoma.

V gene TRBV19 combines with J gene TRBJ2-7, with D maybe TRBD1 (6 bases). The CDR3 length is 15 residues. V was clipped by 2 bases and J by 3 bases, with 14 bases between them. Germline loops: CDR1 LNHDA, CDR2 SQIVND (reference sequence). The CDR3 sequence is CASSIRFGTNYEQYF. The CDR3 DNA follows: TGTGCCAGTAGTATAAGGTTTGGGACAAACTACGAGCAGTACTTC.

V usage is TRBV11-2 and J usage is TRBJ2-5; 7 bases are a match to TRBD2. Germline V CDR1 and CDR2: SGHAT, FQNNGV. Trimming removed 5 bases from V and 5 bases from J; junction bases left unmatched: 11. The CDR3 is made up of 15 amino acids. The CDR3 DNA sequence: TGTGCCAGCAGCCCAAGGTCGGGGAGGGGTGAGACCCAGTACTTC. Translated, it gives CASSPRSGRGETQYF.

The rearrangement links TRBV28 to TRBJ2-2; 7 positions agree with TRBD1. This CDR3 has 14 residues. Trimming cost V 6 bases and J 3 bases; bases outside gene matches: 4. Germline lookup yields CDR1 MDHEN and CDR2 SYDVKM. CDR3 coding DNA: TGTGCCAGCAGATTCGACAGGGACACCGGGGAGCTGTTTTTT. Residues: CASRFDRDTGELFF.

The V call is TRBV28, the J call TRBJ1-2; 10 bases match TRBD1. Trimming took 2 bases from V and 2 from J; bases not matched to a gene: 8. Germline assignment: CDR1 MDHEN and CDR2 SYDVKM. The CDR3 totals 17 residues. CDR3 protein: CASSLEGQGQGNYGYTF. The CDR3 DNA sequence: TGTGCCAGCAGTTTAGAGGGACAGGGGCAGGGGAACTATGGCTACACCTTC.

Note on this clone: The junction shows a germline mismatch at one end, possibly a read error. This chain links TRBV28 with TRBJ1-2; 8 bases are a match to TRBD1. Germline assignment: CDR1 MDHEN and CDR2 SYDVKM. The CDR3 sequence is 16 residues long. The CDR3 bases are TGTGCCAGTAGTTTCAATGGACAGGGTCTCTTGGATGGCTACACCTTC. Encoded protein: CASSFNGQGLLDGYTF.

This clone has just a few counts. The chain carries TRBV28 and TRBJ2-7; D is perhaps TRBD1 (5 bases). The CDR3 spans 14 residues. Deletions cut 6 bases from V and 0 bases from J, with 12 bases between. The V gene's germline CDR1 is MDHEN and CDR2 SYDVKM. The CDR3 here is CASSSDSSSYEQYF. Here the CDR3 DNA reads TGTGCCAGCAGCTCCGACAGTAGCTCCTACGAGCAGTACTTC. The whole variable domain, remainder taken from reference TRBV28 and TRBJ2-7, is DVKVTQSSRYLVKRTGEKVFLECVQDMDHENMFWYRQDPGLGLRLIYFSYDVKMKEKGDIPEGYSVSREKKERFSLILESASTNQTSMYLCASSSDSSSYEQYFGPGTRLTVT.

J is TRBJ2-3 and V is TRBV7-3, with 14 bases identical to TRBD2. The germline V gene has CDR1 SGHTA and CDR2 FQGTGA. The CDR3 spans 17 residues. Trimming took 3 bases from V and 2 from J; bases not matched to a gene: 4. As DNA, the CDR3 is TGTGCCAGCAGCTTTCGACTAGCGGGGGGGGACACAGATACGCAGTATTTT. This translates into CASSFRLAGGDTDTQYF.

J is TRBJ1-3 and V is TRBV27; maybe TRBD1 (5 bases). The V gene lost 6 bases and the J gene lost 5 bases, with 11 bases spanning the gap. Germline CDR1 reads MNHEY; CDR2 reads SMNVEV (reference sequence). The CDR3 length is 13 residues. The CDR3 spells CASSEGTRNTIYF. The DNA of the CDR3 is TGTGCCAGCAGCGAGGGGACGCGAAACACCATATATTTT.

This clone was observed a single time. This chain connects TRBV29-1 to TRBJ1-1; the D is unclear. The germline CDR1 and CDR2 sequences are SQVTM and ANQGSEA. V was cut by 6 bases and J by 1 base, with 9 bases left in between. This CDR3 contains 12 residues. In nucleotides, the CDR3 is TGCAGCGTGACACGAGCGAACACTGAAGCTTTCTTT. This encodes CSVTRANTEAFF.

Notes on this clone: Other nucleotide sequences in the sample specify the same CDR3. The genes are TRBV7-2 and TRBJ2-1; a weak D match, TRBD2 (5 bases). Germline CDR1 SGHTA, CDR2 FQGNSA. The germline V and J ends were trimmed by 0 bases and 6 bases, with 9 bases remaining between them. The CDR3 has 14 residues. In DNA form, the CDR3 reads TGTGCCAGCAGCTTAGCTGCGGGTGCCAATGAGCAGTTCTTC. This sequence encodes CASSLAAGANEQFF.

The rearrangement joins TRBV6-6 to TRBJ2-7; 8 nucleotides line up with TRBD1. The CDR3 consists of 15 residues. Trimming removed 5 bases from V and 5 bases from J; junction bases left unmatched: 11. Germline CDR1 reads MNHNY; CDR2 reads SVGAGI (reference sequence). CDR3 sequence (DNA): TGTGCCAGCAGTATGCCTCGGGACAGGCTCCACGAGCAGTACTTC. This gives the protein CASSMPRDRLHEQYF.

The genes are TRBV11-2 and TRBJ1-2; D not certain. CDR1 and CDR2 from the germline V gene are SGHAT and FQNNGV. V lost 1 base to trimming and J lost 1 base, with 10 bases between them. The CDR3 has 15 amino acids. The CDR3 sequence: CASSLADGYNYGYTF. CDR3 coding DNA: TGTGCCAGCAGCTTAGCGGATGGATATAACTATGGCTACACCTTC.

Concerning this clone itself: Other DNA sequences from this sample encode an identical CDR3 as well. The J gene is TRBJ2-5, the V gene TRBV4-1, with 9 nucleotides matching TRBD1. Trimming took 4 bases from V and 5 from J; bases not matched to a gene: 5. The germline CDR1 and CDR2 sequences are MGHRA and YSYEKL. The CDR3 has 14 residues. The CDR3 coding sequence is TGCGCCAGCAGCCCGGACAGGGGCGGGGAGACCCAGTACTTC. This encodes CASSPDRGGETQYF.

This clone was observed a few times. The rearrangement links TRBV13 to TRBJ1-1, with 8 bases identical to TRBD1. V shed 4 bases and J 4 bases; nucleotides not matched to a gene: 2. CDR1 PRHDT and CDR2 FYEKMQ come from the germline V gene (reference sequence). The CDR3 is 13 residues long. The DNA of the CDR3 is TGTGCCAGCAGCTCGGGACAGGTCACTGAAGCTTTCTTT. Translated, it gives CASSSGQVTEAFF.

The table lists this clone with a count of one. The chain has TRBV29-1 and TRBJ1-2; 7 nucleotides align to TRBD1. Germline trimming cut 4 bases from V and 4 bases from J; bases unmatched to any gene: 12. CDR1 and CDR2 (germline): SQVTM, ANQGSEA. The CDR3 extends over 15 amino acids. The CDR3 DNA sequence: TGCAGCGTTGCCGCGACAGGGAGTGGGAGCTATGGCTACACCTTC. Protein sequence: CSVAATGSGSYGYTF.

Concerning this clone: The junction shows a germline mismatch at one end, possibly a read error. The genes are TRBV6-5 and TRBJ2-7, with D maybe TRBD2 (5 bases). Germline V gives CDR1 MNHEY, CDR2 SVGAGI. This CDR3 contains 16 residues. The CDR3 region has the DNA TGTGCCAGCAGCTACTCCTCCGGGCGGGCTAATGAGGAGCAGTACTTC. Amino acids: CASSYSSGRANEEQYF.

The chain carries TRBV9 and TRBJ1-1, with D maybe TRBD1 (6 bases). This CDR3 is 15 amino acids long. Trimming took off 0 bases at V and 0 bases at J, with 9 bases between the two ends. Germline V CDR1 and CDR2: SGDLS, YYNGEE. CDR3 loop: CASSVGGDMNTEAFF. The DNA of the CDR3 is TGTGCCAGCAGCGTAGGGGGGGACATGAACACTGAAGCTTTCTTT.

The chain is built from TRBV6-5 and TRBJ1-1; TRBD1 matches at 7 bases. The germline V gene encodes CDR1 MNHEY and CDR2 SVGAGI. The CDR3 sequence is 10 residues long. V was pared by 6 bases and J by 8 bases, with 0 bases of the junction left unmatched. The CDR3, as DNA: TGTGCCAGCAGACAGGGGGAAGCTTTCTTT. Translation: CASRQGEAFF.

This clone was counted between two and nine times. The V gene is TRBV6-1, the J gene TRBJ1-5, with D possibly matching TRBD1 (5 bases). Germline CDR1 and CDR2: MNHNS and SASEGT. The CDR3 runs 15 residues. Trimming took off 2 bases at V and 2 bases at J, with 10 bases between the two ends. The CDR3 DNA sequence: TGTGCCAGCAGTGAACTAGGGGCTGGCAATCAGCCCCAGCATTTT. This encodes CASSELGAGNQPQHF.

The rearrangement joins TRBV4-2 to TRBJ1-5; 9 nucleotides line up with TRBD1. The length of the CDR3 is 18 residues. Losses at the gene ends were 0 bases for V and 0 bases for J; bases not matched to a gene: 6. Germline V CDR1 and CDR2: LGHNA, YNFKEQ. The CDR3 DNA reads TGTGCCAGCAGCCAAGATCTAGAGACAGGGGGTAGCAATCAGCCCCAGCATTTT. Protein sequence: CASSQDLETGGSNQPQHF.

This chain joins TRBV5-1 and TRBJ2-1; 14 positions agree with TRBD2. Germline V gives CDR1 SGHRS, CDR2 YFSETQ. V was pared by 6 bases and J by 4 bases, with 3 bases of the junction left unmatched. The CDR3 is made up of 15 amino acids. In DNA, the CDR3 is TGCGCCAGCACCTGGACTAGCGGGGGGTACAATGAGCAGTTCTTC. It codes for CASTWTSGGYNEQFF.

The rearrangement links TRBV5-4 to TRBJ1-2; no definite D call. This CDR3 is 13 amino acids long. Germline CDR1 is SGHNT and CDR2 is YYREEE (reference sequence). V was shortened by 4 bases and J by 4 bases, with 11 bases between the two germline ends. The CDR3 coding sequence is TGTGCCAGCAGCCTTGCTGGGAGCTATGGCTACACCTTC. This gives the protein CASSLAGSYGYTF.

The chain couples TRBV28 to TRBJ2-1; TRBD2 matches at 10 bases. Germline lookup yields CDR1 MDHEN and CDR2 SYDVKM. With 2 bases clipped from V and 3 bases from J, the junction kept 10 bases outside the gene matches. This CDR3 spans 18 amino acids. CDR3 nucleotides: TGTGCCAGCAGTTTAAGTCTAGCGGGAGTCTCTCTCTACAATGAGCAGTTCTTC. Translating it yields CASSLSLAGVSLYNEQFF.

V and J are TRBV5-1 and TRBJ2-3, with D possibly called TRBD1 or TRBD2 (5 bases each). Germline V lookup: CDR1 SGHRS, CDR2 YFSETQ. V lost 2 bases, J lost 3 bases, and 13 bases lay in between. The CDR3 extends over 15 amino acids. CDR3 in DNA: TGCGCCAGCAGCTTTGGGGCGCCGGGAACAGATACGCAGTATTTT. Protein product: CASSFGAPGTDTQYF.

The rearrangement links TRBV18 to TRBJ2-3; D gene unclear. Germline V gene lookup returns CDR1 KGHSH and CDR2 LQKENI. Trimming shortened V by 0 bases and J by 0 bases, and 1 base separated the two germline ends. The CDR3 has 13 amino acids. The CDR3 here is CASSPPSTDTQYF. DNA for the CDR3: TGTGCCAGCTCACCACCAAGCACAGATACGCAGTATTTT.

The gene calls are TRBV7-9 and TRBJ2-1; D gene uncertain. This CDR3 is 13 amino acids long. V gave up 1 base and J gave up 8 bases, with 9 bases separating them. Germline assignment: CDR1 SEHNR and CDR2 FQNEAQ (reference sequence). The CDR3 DNA reads as TGTGCCAGCAGCTTAGAAGCGAGGCATGAGCAGTTCTTC. Translating gives CASSLEARHEQFF.

This chain links TRBV6-5 with TRBJ2-7, with D unclear. This CDR3 has 14 amino acids. V lost 0 bases to trimming and J lost 6 bases, with 12 bases between them. From germline, CDR1 is MNHEY and CDR2 SVGAGI. CDR3 in amino acids: CASSYSAVKSEQYF. In DNA, the CDR3 is TGTGCCAGCAGTTACTCGGCAGTCAAGAGCGAGCAGTACTTC.

The chain has TRBV2 and TRBJ1-2; possibly TRBD1 for D (6 bases). Trimming took off 5 bases at V and 8 bases at J, with 9 bases between the two ends. Per germline, CDR1 SNHLY and CDR2 FYNNEI. CDR3 length: 11 amino acids. The CDR3 nucleotides read TGTGCCAGCAGTTCAGGGGAGGGCTACACCTTC. Protein product: CASSSGEGYTF.

The chain carries TRBV7-8 and TRBJ2-7; 9 nucleotides agree with TRBD1. J gave up 5 bases and V 4 bases, and 3 bases lay outside the gene matches. The CDR3 spans 13 residues. Germline V CDR1 and CDR2: SGHVS, FQNEAQ. The CDR3, as DNA: TGTGCCAGCAGCTCCTGGACAGGGGACGAGCAGTACTTC. Amino acid sequence: CASSSWTGDEQYF.